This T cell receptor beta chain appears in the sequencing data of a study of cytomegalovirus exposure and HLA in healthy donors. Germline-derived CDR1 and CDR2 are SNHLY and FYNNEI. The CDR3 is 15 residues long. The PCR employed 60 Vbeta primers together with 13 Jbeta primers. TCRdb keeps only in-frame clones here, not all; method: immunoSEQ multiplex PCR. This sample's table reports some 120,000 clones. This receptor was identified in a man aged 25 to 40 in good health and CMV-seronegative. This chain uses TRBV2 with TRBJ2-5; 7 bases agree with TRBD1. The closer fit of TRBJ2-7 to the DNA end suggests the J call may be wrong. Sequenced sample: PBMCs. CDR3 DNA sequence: TGTGCCAGCAGTGAAGGAGACAGGGCTTCCCACGAGCAGTACTTC. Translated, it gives CASSEGDRASHEQYF.